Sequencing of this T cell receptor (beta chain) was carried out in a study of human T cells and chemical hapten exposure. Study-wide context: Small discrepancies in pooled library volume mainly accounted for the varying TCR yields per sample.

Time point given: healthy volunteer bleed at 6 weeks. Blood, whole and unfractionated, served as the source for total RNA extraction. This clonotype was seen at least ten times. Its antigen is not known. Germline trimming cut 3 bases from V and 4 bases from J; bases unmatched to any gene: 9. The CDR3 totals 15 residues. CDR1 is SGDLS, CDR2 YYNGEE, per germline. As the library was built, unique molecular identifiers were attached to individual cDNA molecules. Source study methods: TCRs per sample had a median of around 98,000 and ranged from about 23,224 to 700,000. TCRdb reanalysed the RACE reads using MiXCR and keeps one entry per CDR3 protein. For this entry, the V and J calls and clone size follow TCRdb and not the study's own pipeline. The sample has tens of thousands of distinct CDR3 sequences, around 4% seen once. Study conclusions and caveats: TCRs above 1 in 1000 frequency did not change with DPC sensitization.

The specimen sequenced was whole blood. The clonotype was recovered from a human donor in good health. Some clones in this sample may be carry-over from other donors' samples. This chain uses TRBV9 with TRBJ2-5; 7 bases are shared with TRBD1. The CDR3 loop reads CASSDGDRKGETQYF. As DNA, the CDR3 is TGTGCCAGCAGCGATGGGGACAGAAAAGGAGAGACCCAGTACTTC.